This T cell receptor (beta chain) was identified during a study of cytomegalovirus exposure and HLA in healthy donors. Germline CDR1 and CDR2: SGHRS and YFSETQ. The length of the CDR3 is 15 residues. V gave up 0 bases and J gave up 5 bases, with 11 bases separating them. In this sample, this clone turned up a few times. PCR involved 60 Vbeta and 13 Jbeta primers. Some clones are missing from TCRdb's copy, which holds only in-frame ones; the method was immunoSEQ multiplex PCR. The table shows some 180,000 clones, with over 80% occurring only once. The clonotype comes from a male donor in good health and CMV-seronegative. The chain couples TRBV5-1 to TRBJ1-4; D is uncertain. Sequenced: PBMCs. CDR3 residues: CASSLANSGNEKLFF. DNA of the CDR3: TGCGCCAGCAGCTTGGCCAATTCGGGGAATGAAAAACTGTTTTTT.